The following is a TCR beta chain sequence with its context. Its antigen is unidentified. The data derive from a study of post-analysis software for immune sequencing data. Deletions cut 2 bases from V and 9 bases from J, with 17 bases between. Germline V gene data show CDR1 as MDHEN and CDR2 as SYDVKM. The CDR3 covers 15 residues. Unique molecular identifiers had been added to the TCR beta cDNA libraries. One entry per CDR3 protein results from TCRdb running MiXCR on the PCR reads. The data show hundreds of thousands of distinct CDR3 sequences, 55% to 70% seen once. Regarding the study as a whole: Four or five TRBV segments (TRBV5-6, TRBV5-1 and TRBV20-1 among them) occurred more frequently in patients than in controls.

This clonotype originated in a girl aged 2-10 years with multiple sclerosis. The specimen was blood. V is TRBV28 and J is TRBJ2-4, with unresolved D. The chain's CDR3 is CASSLSSRIKRIQYF. As DNA, the CDR3 is TGTGCCAGCAGTTTAAGTTCTAGAATCAAGCGCATTCAGTACTTC. Supplemented by reference TRBV28 and TRBJ2-4, the full variable domain reads DVKVTQSSRYLVKRTGEKVFLECVQDMDHENMFWYRQDPGLGLRLIYFSYDVKMKEKGDIPEGYSVSREKKERFSLILESASTNQTSMYLCASSLSSRIKRIQYFGAGTRLSVL.